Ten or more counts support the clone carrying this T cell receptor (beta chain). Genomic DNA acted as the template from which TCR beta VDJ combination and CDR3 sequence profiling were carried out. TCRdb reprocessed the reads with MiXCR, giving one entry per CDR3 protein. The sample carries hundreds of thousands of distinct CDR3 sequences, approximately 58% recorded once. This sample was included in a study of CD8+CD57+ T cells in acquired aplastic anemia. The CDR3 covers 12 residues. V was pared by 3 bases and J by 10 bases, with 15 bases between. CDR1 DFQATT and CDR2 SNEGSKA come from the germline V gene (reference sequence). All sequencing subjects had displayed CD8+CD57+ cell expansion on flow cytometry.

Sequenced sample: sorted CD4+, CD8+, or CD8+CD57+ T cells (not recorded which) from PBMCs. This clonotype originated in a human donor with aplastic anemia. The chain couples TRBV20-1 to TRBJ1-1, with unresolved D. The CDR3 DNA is TGCAGTGCTAGTTCGGGCCGGCGTGGAGCTTTCTTT. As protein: CSASSGRRGAFF.